The clone carrying this T cell receptor beta chain was seen more than once but under ten times. Its antigen is undetermined. The data belong to a study of cytomegalovirus exposure and HLA in healthy donors. Findings and caveats of the study: Differences between HLA loci emerged in a later analysis of TCR association rates, with DRB1 most and HLA-C fewest. Common viral pathogens seemed, in a later analysis, to connect with several of the most significant clusters.

V dropped 3 bases and J dropped 1 base, with 9 bases sitting between them. The CDR3 has 14 residues. Germline lookup yields CDR1 MDHEN and CDR2 SYDVKM. PCR involved 60 Vbeta and 13 Jbeta primers. The data were produced by immunoSEQ multiplex PCR, yet TCRdb's version contains in-frame clones alone and is incomplete. This table has about 170,000 clones, just over 75% appearing once. The sample comprised PBMCs. This chain links TRBV28 with TRBJ1-1; D gene ambiguous. This receptor was obtained from a woman aged 25 to 39 in good health and CMV-seropositive. The CDR3 loop is CASSLAQTNTEAFF. Written as DNA, the CDR3 is TGTGCCAGCAGTTTGGCACAGACGAACACTGAAGCTTTCTTT.